One sample yielded the 18 T cell receptor beta chains listed below, sequenced in a study of blood T cell repertoires in COVID-19. The method was immunoSEQ multiplex PCR; TCRdb's version includes in-frame clones alone and lacks a portion of them. The sample has about 80,000 clones; around 80% are singletons. Sequenced sample: peripheral blood. These receptor sequences come from a human donor in a cohort sampled during active COVID-19.

The gene calls are TRBV24-1 and TRBJ2-5; D perhaps matches TRBD1 (6 bases). This CDR3 spans 11 amino acids. With 9 bases removed from V and 2 bases from J, the gap between germline ends came to 6 bases. Germline CDR1 and CDR2: KGHDR and SFDVKD. The CDR3 spells CATGQQETQYF. CDR3 DNA sequence: TGTGCCACCGGACAGCAAGAGACCCAGTACTTC.

The chain combines TRBV19 with TRBJ2-3, with 7 bases identical to TRBD1. Trimming took 8 bases from V and 0 from J; bases not matched to a gene: 8. The CDR3 contains 15 residues. Germline-derived CDR1 and CDR2 are LNHDA and SQIVND (reference sequence). Written as DNA, the CDR3 is TGTGCCAGTTCCTGGGGACAGCAAAGCACAGATACGCAGTATTTT. Encoded protein: CASSWGQQSTDTQYF.

The rearrangement joins TRBV28 to TRBJ1-6; no definite D call. V lost 2 bases and J 8 bases, leaving 19 bases between the germline ends. CDR3 length: 17 amino acids. Per the germline V gene, CDR1 is MDHEN and CDR2 is SYDVKM. CDR3 loop: CASSLGLGRSVDSPLHF. The CDR3 DNA follows: TGTGCCAGCAGTTTAGGTCTTGGCAGGTCGGTGGATTCACCCCTCCACTTT.

The chain employs TRBV2 and TRBJ2-7; the D is unclear. Germline CDR1 is SNHLY and CDR2 is FYNNEI. The CDR3 length is 11 residues. Trimming removed 6 bases at V and 2 bases at J, with 5 bases between. CDR3 region: CASSPAYEQYF. The CDR3 nucleotides read TGTGCCAGCAGCCCAGCCTACGAGCAGTACTTC.

The chain uses TRBV6-6 and TRBJ1-3; 8 nucleotides match TRBD1. Germline CDR1 reads MNHNY; CDR2 reads SVGAGI (reference sequence). The CDR3 covers 15 residues. J gave up 0 bases and V 4 bases, and 2 bases lay outside the gene matches. The CDR3 sequence: CASSSRGLSGNTIYF. Written as DNA, the CDR3 is TGTGCCAGCAGTTCCAGGGGGCTCTCTGGAAACACCATATATTTT.

This sequence joins TRBV7-9 and TRBJ2-3; weak D call: TRBD1 (5 bases). Germline lookup yields CDR1 SEHNR and CDR2 FQNEAQ (reference sequence). This CDR3 spans 16 amino acids. V was pared by 1 base and J by 3 bases, with 14 bases between. For the CDR3, the DNA is TGTGCCAGCAGCTTAGTAGGCAGGGCCATAACAGATACGCAGTATTTT. It encodes CASSLVGRAITDTQYF.

V and J are TRBV5-1 and TRBJ1-5; D not resolved. From germline, CDR1 is SGHRS and CDR2 YFSETQ. The CDR3 is made up of 17 amino acids. V lost 3 bases and J lost 2, with 18 bases in between. The CDR3 reads CASSSTPSGLGNQPQHF. In DNA, the CDR3 is TGCGCCAGCAGCTCGACCCCCTCGGGATTAGGCAATCAGCCCCAGCATTTT.

V is TRBV6-5 and J is TRBJ2-3, with 7 bases lining up with TRBD2. The CDR3 extends over 14 amino acids. J was trimmed by 2 bases and V by 6 bases; bases with no gene match: 5. Germline V gives CDR1 MNHEY, CDR2 SVGAGI. CDR3 residues: CASRKRGNTDTQYF. Here the CDR3 DNA reads TGTGCCAGCAGAAAGCGGGGAAACACAGATACGCAGTATTTT.

This rearrangement joins TRBV30 to TRBJ1-4; 7 nucleotides line up with TRBD1. The V segment lost 4 bases and the J segment 8 bases; nucleotides outside the gene matches: 7. Germline CDR1 GTSNPN, CDR2 SVGIG (reference sequence). The CDR3 loop spans 13 amino acids. CDR3 DNA: TGTGCCTGGAACAGGGGCCAGGGGGAAAAACTGTTTTTT. It specifies CAWNRGQGEKLFF.

This rearrangement joins TRBV28 to TRBJ2-7; D unclear. Germline CDR1 and CDR2: MDHEN and SYDVKM. V was clipped by 3 bases and J by 6 bases, with 9 bases between them. This CDR3 comprises 12 residues. For the CDR3, the DNA is TGTGCCAGCAGTTTTAGGCAGGCCGAGCAGTACTTC. The encoded protein is CASSFRQAEQYF.

This rearrangement joins TRBV7-2 to TRBJ2-2; 8 bases agree with TRBD2. Germline loops: CDR1 SGHTA, CDR2 FQGNSA. The V segment lost 11 bases and the J segment 0 bases; nucleotides outside the gene matches: 2. The CDR3 extends over 13 amino acids. The CDR3 bases are TGTGCCGGCGGGGGGACGAACACCGGGGAGCTGTTTTTT. This encodes CAGGGTNTGELFF.

V is TRBV4-2 and J is TRBJ2-5; D might be TRBD2 (8 bases). Germline CDR1 reads LGHNA; CDR2 reads YNFKEQ. The CDR3 totals 18 residues. V was trimmed by 0 bases and J by 4 bases, leaving 21 bases between them. As DNA, the CDR3 is TGTGCCAGCAGCCAAGACCTCCTCGGGGGGGCAGGGGGAGAGACCCAGTACTTC. Its protein product is CASSQDLLGGAGGETQYF.

The chain links TRBV11-2 to TRBJ1-5, with D possibly matching TRBD1 (5 bases). Germline lookup yields CDR1 SGHAT and CDR2 FQNNGV. V was clipped by 2 bases and J by 3 bases, with 11 bases between them. The CDR3 is 15 amino acids. The CDR3 spells CASSLYPGVNQPQHF. The CDR3 bases are TGTGCCAGCAGCTTATACCCGGGGGTCAATCAGCCCCAGCATTTT. The full variable domain, rest sourced from reference TRBV11-2 and TRBJ1-5, is EAGVAQSPRYKIIEKRQSVAFWCNPISGHATLYWYQQILGQGPKLLIQFQNNGVVDDSQLPKDRFSAERLKGVDSTLKIQPAKLEDSAVYLCASSLYPGVNQPQHFGDGTRLSIL.

CDR3 amino acids: CASSPASGGTYNEQFF. For the CDR3, the DNA is TGTGCCAGCTCACCAGCTAGCGGGGGGACCTACAATGAGCAGTTCTTC. The chain recombines TRBV18 with TRBJ2-1, with TRBD2 matching over 11 bases. Germline V lookup: CDR1 KGHSH, CDR2 LQKENI. J lost 2 bases, V lost 2 bases, and 2 bases had no gene match. There are 16 residues in the CDR3.

Only one count was recorded for this clone. This rearrangement joins TRBV13 to TRBJ2-7; 10 nucleotides match TRBD2. V lost 2 bases to trimming and J lost 7 bases; unmatched junction nucleotides: 8. The CDR3 consists of 15 residues. Germline CDR1 reads PRHDT; CDR2 reads FYEKMQ (reference sequence). The CDR3 region has the DNA TGTGCCAGCAGCTTATGGACTAGCGGACAAAATGAGCAGTACTTC. It yields the protein CASSLWTSGQNEQYF. The full variable domain, with the rest looked up from reference TRBV13 and TRBJ2-7, is AAGVIQSPRHLIKEKRETATLKCYPIPRHDTVYWYQQGPGQDPQFLISFYEKMQSDKGSIPDRFSAQQFSDYHSELNMSSLELGDSALYFCASSLWTSGQNEQYFGPGTRLTVT.

The chain employs TRBV19 and TRBJ2-4; TRBD1 might be the D (5 bases). Germline CDR1 is LNHDA and CDR2 is SQIVND (reference sequence). The CDR3 consists of 13 residues. Trimming left V 2 bases short and J 8 bases short, with 10 bases between. The CDR3 region is CASSISRRDIQYF. The CDR3 DNA reads TGTGCCAGTAGTATATCTCGCAGGGACATTCAGTACTTC.

The chain links TRBV7-9 to TRBJ1-2; D remains unclear. In germline, CDR1 is SEHNR, CDR2 FQNEAQ (reference sequence). The CDR3 is made up of 13 amino acids. V was cut by 1 base and J by 8 bases, with 11 bases left in between. The CDR3 loop is CASSLGLLAGYTF. Written as DNA, the CDR3 is TGTGCCAGCAGCTTAGGCCTCCTAGCAGGCTACACCTTC.

This chain links TRBV7-9 with TRBJ2-2; D unresolved. V was shortened by 5 bases and J by 5 bases, with 12 bases between the two germline ends. The CDR3 contains 14 residues. Germline V gene sequence: CDR1 SEHNR, CDR2 FQNEAQ (reference sequence). The CDR3 loop reads CASSVERRTGELFF. The DNA for the CDR3 is TGTGCCAGCAGCGTTGAAAGGAGAACCGGGGAGCTGTTTTTT.